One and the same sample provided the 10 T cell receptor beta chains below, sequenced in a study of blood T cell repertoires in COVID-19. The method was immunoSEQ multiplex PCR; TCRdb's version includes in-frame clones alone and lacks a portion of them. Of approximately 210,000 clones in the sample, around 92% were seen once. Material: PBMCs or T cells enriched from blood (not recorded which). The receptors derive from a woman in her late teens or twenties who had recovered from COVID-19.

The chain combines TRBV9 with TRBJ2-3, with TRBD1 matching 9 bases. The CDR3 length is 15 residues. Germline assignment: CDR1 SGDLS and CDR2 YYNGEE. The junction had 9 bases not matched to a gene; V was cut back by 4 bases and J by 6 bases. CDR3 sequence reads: CASSPGTGRQDTQYF. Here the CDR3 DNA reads TGTGCCAGCAGCCCCGGGACAGGGAGGCAGGATACGCAGTATTTT.

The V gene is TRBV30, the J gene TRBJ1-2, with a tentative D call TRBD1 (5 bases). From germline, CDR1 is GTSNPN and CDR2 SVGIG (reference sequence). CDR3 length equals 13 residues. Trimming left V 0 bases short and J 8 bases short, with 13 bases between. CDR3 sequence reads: CAWSVLPGGGYTF. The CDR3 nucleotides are TGTGCCTGGAGTGTACTGCCCGGGGGGGGCTACACCTTC.

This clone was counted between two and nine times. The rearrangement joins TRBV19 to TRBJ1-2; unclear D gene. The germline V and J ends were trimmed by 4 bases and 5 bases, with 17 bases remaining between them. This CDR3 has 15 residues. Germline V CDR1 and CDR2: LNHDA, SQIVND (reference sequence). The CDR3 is CASSTTELRGYGYTF. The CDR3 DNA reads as TGTGCCAGTAGTACCACCGAGCTACGCGGGTATGGCTACACCTTC.

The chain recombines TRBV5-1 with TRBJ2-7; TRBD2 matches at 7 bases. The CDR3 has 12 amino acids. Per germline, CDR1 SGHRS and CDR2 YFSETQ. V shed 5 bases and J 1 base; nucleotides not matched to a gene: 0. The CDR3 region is CASRGGSYEQYF. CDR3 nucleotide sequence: TGCGCCAGCAGGGGGGGGTCCTACGAGCAGTACTTC.

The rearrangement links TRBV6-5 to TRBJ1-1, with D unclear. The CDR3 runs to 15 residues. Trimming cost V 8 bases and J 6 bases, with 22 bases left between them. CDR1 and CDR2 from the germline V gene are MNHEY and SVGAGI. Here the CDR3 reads CASARSRGVFSEAFF. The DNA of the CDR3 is TGTGCCAGCGCCCGGAGTCGGGGAGTATTCTCTGAAGCTTTCTTT.

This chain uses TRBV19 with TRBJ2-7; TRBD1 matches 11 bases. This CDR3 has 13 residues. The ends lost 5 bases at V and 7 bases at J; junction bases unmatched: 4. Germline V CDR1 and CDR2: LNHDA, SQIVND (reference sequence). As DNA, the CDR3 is TGTGCCAGTAGTCGGGGACAGGGGGGAGAGCAGTACTTC. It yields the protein CASSRGQGGEQYF. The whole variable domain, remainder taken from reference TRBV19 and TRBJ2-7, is DGGITQSPKYLFRKEGQNVTLSCEQNLNHDAMYWYRQDPGQGLRLIYYSQIVNDFQKGDIAEGYSVSREKKESFPLTVTSAQKNPTAFYLCASSRGQGGEQYFGPGTRLTVT.

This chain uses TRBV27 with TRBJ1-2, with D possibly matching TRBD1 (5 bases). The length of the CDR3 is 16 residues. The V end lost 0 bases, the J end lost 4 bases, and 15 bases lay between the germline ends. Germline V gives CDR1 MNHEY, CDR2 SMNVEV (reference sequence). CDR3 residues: CASSLSFRGLGYGYTF. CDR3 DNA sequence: TGTGCCAGCAGTTTATCGTTCCGGGGACTGGGCTATGGCTACACCTTC.

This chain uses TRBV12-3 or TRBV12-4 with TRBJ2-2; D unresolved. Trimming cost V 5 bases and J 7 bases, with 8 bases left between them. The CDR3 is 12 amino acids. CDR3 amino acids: CASSPIYGELFF. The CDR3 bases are TGTGCCAGCAGTCCAATCTACGGGGAGCTGTTTTTT.

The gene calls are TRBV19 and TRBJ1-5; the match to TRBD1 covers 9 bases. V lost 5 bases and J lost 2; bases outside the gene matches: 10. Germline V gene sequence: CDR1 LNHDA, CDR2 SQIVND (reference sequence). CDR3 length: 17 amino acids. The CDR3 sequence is CASSLSRTGAGNQPQHF. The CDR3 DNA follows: TGTGCCAGTAGTCTTAGTAGGACAGGGGCGGGCAATCAGCCCCAGCATTTT. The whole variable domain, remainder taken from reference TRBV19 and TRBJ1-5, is DGGITQSPKYLFRKEGQNVTLSCEQNLNHDAMYWYRQDPGQGLRLIYYSQIVNDFQKGDIAEGYSVSREKKESFPLTVTSAQKNPTAFYLCASSLSRTGAGNQPQHFGDGTRLSIL.

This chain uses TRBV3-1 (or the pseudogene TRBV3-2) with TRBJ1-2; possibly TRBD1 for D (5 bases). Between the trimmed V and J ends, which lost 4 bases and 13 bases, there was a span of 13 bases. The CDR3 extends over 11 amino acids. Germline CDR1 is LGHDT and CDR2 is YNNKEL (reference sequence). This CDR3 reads CASSLPTAFTF. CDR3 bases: TGTGCCAGCAGCCTCCCGACAGCCTTCACCTTC.